Following are 25 T cell receptor beta chains from one sample sequenced in a study of cytomegalovirus exposure and HLA in healthy donors (TCRdb year 2017). Library preparation was by the immunoSEQ multiplex PCR assay. For the multiplex PCR, a mixture combining 60 forward primers for TCR Vbeta segments and 13 reverse primers for TCR Jbeta segments was used. TCRdb re-hosts the immuneACCESS table, in-frame sequences only. Its copies lack some clones; in the studies checked, an unresolved V gene accounts for under half of them, and the cause for the rest is not known. Within this sample are fewer than 200,000 clones, with around 79% of them counted one time only. 0.85% to 1% of the sample is taken by the ten largest. The sequenced sample consisted of PBMCs. The receptors derive from a woman between 45 and 65 years old in good health and CMV-seropositive.

The chain carries TRBV19 and TRBJ1-1; no reliable D call. V shed 3 bases and J shed 11 bases, with 16 bases lying between them. This CDR3 has 13 amino acids. Germline loops: CDR1 LNHDA, CDR2 SQIVND (reference sequence). CDR3 bases: TGTGCCAGTAGTATGAGGGAGGCAGGCTGGGCTTTCTTT. Its protein is CASSMREAGWAFF.

The rearrangement uses TRBV2 and TRBJ2-7; 8 positions agree with TRBD1. CDR1 is SNHLY and CDR2 is FYNNEI in the germline V gene. Germline trimming cut 5 bases from V and 5 bases from J; bases unmatched to any gene: 8. The CDR3 contains 14 residues. CDR3 sequence: CASSLQGEENEQYF. CDR3 nucleotides: TGTGCCAGCAGTTTACAGGGGGAGGAGAACGAGCAGTACTTC.

V gene TRBV7-2 combines with J gene TRBJ2-3; 9 bases align to TRBD1. Germline lookup yields CDR1 SGHTA and CDR2 FQGNSA. V gave up 2 bases and J gave up 5 bases; unmatched junction bases: 5. This CDR3 spans 15 amino acids. The chain's CDR3 is CASSLWGQGGDTQYF. The DNA for the CDR3 is TGTGCCAGCAGCTTATGGGGACAGGGCGGAGATACGCAGTATTTT.

This clone has a handful of counts. J is TRBJ1-5 and V is TRBV19; TRBD1 aligns across 7 bases. The V segment lost 6 bases and the J segment 5 bases; nucleotides outside the gene matches: 4. The CDR3 extends over 13 amino acids. Germline loops: CDR1 LNHDA, CDR2 SQIVND (reference sequence). The CDR3: CASSPQGYQPQHF. In DNA, the CDR3 is TGTGCCAGTAGCCCACAGGGGTATCAGCCCCAGCATTTT.

This sequence joins TRBV9 and TRBJ2-3; tentatively, D is TRBD1 (5 bases). Germline assignment: CDR1 SGDLS and CDR2 YYNGEE. There are 14 residues in the CDR3. Deletions cut 3 bases from V and 6 bases from J, with 14 bases between. CDR3 sequence: CASSADPRGDTQYF. In DNA, the CDR3 is TGTGCCAGCAGCGCAGACCCTAGGGGCGATACGCAGTATTTT.

V is TRBV27 and J is TRBJ1-2; D gene uncertain. The CDR3 is made up of 14 amino acids. CDR1 and CDR2 from the germline V gene are MNHEY and SMNVEV (reference sequence). The V gene lost 6 bases and the J gene lost 4 bases, with 15 bases spanning the gap. CDR3: CASRRSGDGYGYTF. In nucleotides, the CDR3 is TGTGCCAGCAGGCGCTCGGGAGACGGCTATGGCTACACCTTC.

The rearrangement links TRBV7-2 to TRBJ2-3, with D possibly matching TRBD1 (6 bases). Looked up from germline, CDR1 is SGHTA and CDR2 is FQGNSA. The CDR3 is 14 amino acids. Trimming stripped 7 bases from V and 2 bases from J, with 13 bases between. The DNA of the CDR3 is TGTGCCAGCAAAAACACAGGGTCCACAGATACGCAGTATTTT. Protein sequence: CASKNTGSTDTQYF.

The genes are TRBV5-1 and TRBJ1-2; 12 bases map to TRBD1. The trim removed 4 bases at V and 4 bases at J, leaving 5 bases unmatched. The CDR3 is 15 amino acids. The V gene's germline CDR1 is SGHRS and CDR2 YFSETQ. The CDR3 DNA reads TGCGCCAGCAGCCAGGGGACAGGGGGCCGCTATGGCTACACCTTC. Translated: CASSQGTGGRYGYTF.

The V call is TRBV7-9, the J call TRBJ1-5; tentative D call: TRBD1 (6 bases). This CDR3 region has 15 residues. The germline V gene has CDR1 SEHNR and CDR2 FQNEAQ (reference sequence). Trimming left V 4 bases short and J 0 bases short, with 10 bases between. Written as DNA, the CDR3 is TGTGCCAGCAGCTATGACAGGACTAGCAATCAGCCCCAGCATTTT. Protein product: CASSYDRTSNQPQHF.

J is TRBJ1-2 and V is TRBV2; no clear D gene. CDR1 is SNHLY and CDR2 is FYNNEI in the germline V gene. Trimming removed 6 bases at V and 7 bases at J, with 21 bases between. The CDR3 length is 15 residues. The CDR3 bases are TGTGCCAGCAGCGAGGATCCGTACCCTATCGTTGGCTACACCTTC. This sequence encodes CASSEDPYPIVGYTF.

This clone has more than one count but fewer than ten. The chain is built from TRBV5-4 and TRBJ1-4; 8 bases match TRBD1. Germline V CDR1 and CDR2: SGHNT, YYREEE (reference sequence). V was clipped by 4 bases and J by 7 bases; unmatched bases: 9. The CDR3 is 15 amino acids. The CDR3 coding sequence is TGTGCCAGCAGCACACCACAGGGGGGAGGTGAAAAACTGTTTTTT. It is translated as CASSTPQGGGEKLFF.

V and J are TRBV19 and TRBJ1-2; weak D call: TRBD1 (5 bases). This CDR3 contains 15 residues. The ends were cut back, 4 bases at V and 4 bases at J, with 16 bases in the middle. Looked up from germline, CDR1 is LNHDA and CDR2 is SQIVND (reference sequence). CDR3 nucleotides: TGTGCCAGTAGTAGCCGAAGGGAGGGGATCTATGGCTACACCTTC. Protein product: CASSSRREGIYGYTF. Looking up the rest from reference TRBV19 and TRBJ1-2 gives the full variable domain: DGGITQSPKYLFRKEGQNVTLSCEQNLNHDAMYWYRQDPGQGLRLIYYSQIVNDFQKGDIAEGYSVSREKKESFPLTVTSAQKNPTAFYLCASSSRREGIYGYTFGSGTRLTVV.

The CDR3 spells CASGYSGQGGNTEAFF. The CDR3 DNA reads TGTGCCAGCGGTTATTCCGGACAGGGAGGGAACACTGAAGCTTTCTTT. V and J are TRBV6-4 and TRBJ1-1, with TRBD1 matching 8 bases. This CDR3 has 16 amino acids. V lost 8 bases, J lost 1 base, and 12 bases stayed unmatched. Germline assignment: CDR1 MRHNA and CDR2 SNTAGT.

This clone was detected only a few times. This chain joins TRBV5-6 and TRBJ1-2, with 7 bases lining up with TRBD1. Per germline, CDR1 SGHDT and CDR2 YYEEEE. The junction had 19 bases not matched to a gene; V was cut back by 4 bases and J by 7 bases. There are 17 residues in the CDR3. The CDR3 region is CASSPGLGQSFLGGYTF. The CDR3 DNA reads as TGTGCCAGCAGCCCGGGTTTGGGACAGTCTTTTTTGGGTGGCTACACCTTC.

V usage is TRBV18 and J usage is TRBJ1-2, with 9 bases matching TRBD1. Germline V gives CDR1 KGHSH, CDR2 LQKENI. J lost 3 bases, V lost 4 bases, and 6 bases had no gene match. The CDR3 is 15 residues long. The CDR3, as DNA: TGTGCCAGCTCACTACGGGACAGGGCGGACTATGGCTACACCTTC. Protein sequence: CASSLRDRADYGYTF.

A single count supports this clone. The rearrangement uses TRBV29-1 and TRBJ2-3, with D tentatively TRBD1 (5 bases). Trimming shortened V by 4 bases and J by 1 base, and 15 bases separated the two germline ends. Germline values: CDR1 SQVTM, CDR2 ANQGSEA. The CDR3 sequence is 15 residues long. The CDR3 sequence is CSVGPAGSGTDTQYF. The CDR3 bases are TGCAGCGTTGGGCCTGCAGGGTCCGGCACAGATACGCAGTATTTT.

This chain joins TRBV2 and TRBJ1-1; 9 positions agree with TRBD1. This CDR3 has 14 amino acids. CDR1 and CDR2 from the germline V gene are SNHLY and FYNNEI. The V and J ends lost 7 bases and 5 bases, in that order; junction bases with no gene match: 8. The CDR3 sequence is CASTPDRGRTEAFF. The DNA of the CDR3 is TGTGCCAGCACCCCTGACAGGGGGAGGACTGAAGCTTTCTTT.

This clone was seen only once. The chain recombines TRBV7-2 with TRBJ1-1; 7 bases agree with TRBD1. The germline V gene has CDR1 SGHTA and CDR2 FQGNSA. V lost 5 bases to trimming and J lost 9 bases; unmatched junction nucleotides: 9. The CDR3 length is 13 residues. The CDR3 DNA is TGTGCCAGCAGCCAAGGACAGGTCGCACAAGCTTTCTTT. Translation gives CASSQGQVAQAFF.

This clone was detected a few times. This rearrangement joins TRBV6-5 to TRBJ1-1, with 11 bases matching TRBD1. J gave up 5 bases and V 7 bases, and 9 bases lay outside the gene matches. Germline lookup yields CDR1 MNHEY and CDR2 SVGAGI. This CDR3 spans 15 amino acids. The CDR3 DNA reads as TGTGCCAGCAACGCCGGGACAGGGGGTATGACTGAAGCTTTCTTT. As protein: CASNAGTGGMTEAFF.

The rearrangement uses TRBV28 and TRBJ1-6; D not resolved. V lost 6 bases and J lost 14, with 8 bases in between. The V gene's germline CDR1 is MDHEN and CDR2 SYDVKM. The CDR3 has 10 amino acids. In DNA form, the CDR3 reads TGTGCCAGCAGGAGAGAAACCCTCCACTTT. Encoded protein: CASRRETLHF.

This clone occurred once. V and J are TRBV6-5 and TRBJ1-1, with 7 bases identical to TRBD1. This CDR3 spans 13 amino acids. Germline V gene data show CDR1 as MNHEY and CDR2 as SVGAGI. V gave up 6 bases and J gave up 6 bases; unmatched junction bases: 7. CDR3 region: CASSPTGYAEAFF. The CDR3, as DNA: TGTGCCAGCAGCCCGACAGGGTACGCTGAAGCTTTCTTT.

The chain couples TRBV9 to TRBJ2-2, with D unresolved. CDR1 is SGDLS and CDR2 is YYNGEE in the germline V gene. The V gene lost 1 base and the J gene lost 3 bases, with 7 bases spanning the gap. This CDR3 region has 14 residues. CDR3 sequence reads: CASSVLQDTGELFF. In DNA, the CDR3 is TGTGCCAGCAGCGTACTCCAGGACACCGGGGAGCTGTTTTTT.

The gene calls are TRBV19 and TRBJ2-1, with 7 bases that match TRBD1. V gave up 9 bases and J gave up 5 bases; unmatched junction bases: 10. Germline assignment: CDR1 LNHDA and CDR2 SQIVND (reference sequence). This CDR3 is 14 amino acids long. The CDR3 spells CASKEPGQNNEQFF. CDR3 DNA: TGTGCCAGCAAAGAGCCGGGACAGAACAATGAGCAGTTCTTC.

The J gene is TRBJ2-7, the V gene TRBV7-9; no clear D gene. Per germline, CDR1 SEHNR and CDR2 FQNEAQ (reference sequence). Trimming removed 3 bases at V and 0 bases at J, with 3 bases between. CDR3 size: 12 residues. The CDR3 region has the DNA TGTGCCAGCAGCTTCCGCTCCTACGAGCAGTACTTC. Protein product: CASSFRSYEQYF.

This rearrangement joins TRBV5-6 to TRBJ1-4; maybe TRBD1 (5 bases). Trimming pared 4 bases from V and 8 bases from J, leaving 15 bases between. This CDR3 has 14 residues. Germline V gene data show CDR1 as SGHDT and CDR2 as YYEEEE. The CDR3 nucleotides read TGTGCCAGCAGCCGGGGGACGTCCTGGGAAAAACTGTTTTTT. Amino acids: CASSRGTSWEKLFF.